Shown below are 27 T cell receptor beta chains from a single sample sequenced in a study of neoadjuvant anti-PD-1 for oral cavity cancer. Assay used: immunoSEQ multiplex PCR; TCRdb lists only in-frame clones, some missing. The repertoire holds approximately 83,000 clones, with 84% as singletons. The material was PBMCs, obtained before nivolumab (anti-PD-1) treatment. These receptors originate from a person between 40 and 85 years old with oral cavity squamous cell carcinoma.

This clone has only one observation. V and J are TRBV30 and TRBJ2-7; D ambiguous. The CDR3 is made up of 12 amino acids. Per the germline V gene, CDR1 is GTSNPN and CDR2 is SVGIG (reference sequence). The V end lost 5 bases, the J end lost 2 bases, and 10 bases lay between the germline ends. The CDR3 spells CAWEGGTYEQYF. Here the CDR3 DNA reads TGTGCCTGGGAAGGTGGGACCTACGAGCAGTACTTC. The variable domain in full, completed from reference TRBV30 and TRBJ2-7, reads SQTIHQWPATLVQPVGSPLSLECTVEGTSNPNLYWYRQAAGRGLQLLFYSVGIGQISSEVPQNLSASRPQDRQFILSSKKLLLSDSGFYLCAWEGGTYEQYFGPGTRLTVT.

This rearrangement joins TRBV6-1 to TRBJ2-5; 12 bases agree with TRBD2. The J call is uncertain, as TRBJ2-7 better fits the DNA end. The germline V gene encodes CDR1 MNHNS and CDR2 SASEGT. The CDR3 is 15 amino acids. The CDR3 DNA is TGTGCCAGCAGTAGACTAGCGGGAGACTTCTACGAGCAGTACTTC. Protein: CASSRLAGDFYEQYF.

The V gene is TRBV6-1, the J gene TRBJ2-1, with TRBD2 matching over 7 bases. This CDR3 spans 15 amino acids. J gave up 2 bases and V 5 bases, and 6 bases lay outside the gene matches. Germline values: CDR1 MNHNS, CDR2 SASEGT. The chain's CDR3 is CASSWEGGAYNEQFF. CDR3 coding DNA: TGTGCCAGCAGTTGGGAGGGTGGGGCCTACAATGAGCAGTTCTTC.

This rearrangement joins TRBV27 to TRBJ2-7, with TRBD1 matching over 11 bases. Germline V CDR1 and CDR2: MNHEY, SMNVEV (reference sequence). Losses at the gene ends were 6 bases for V and 2 bases for J; bases not matched to a gene: 3. The CDR3 runs 14 residues. In nucleotides, the CDR3 is TGTGCCAGCAGCCTGGGACAGGGGGCCTACGAGCAGTACTTC. Protein sequence: CASSLGQGAYEQYF.

The chain recombines TRBV4-1 with TRBJ2-7; tentatively, D is TRBD2 (6 bases). This CDR3 contains 16 residues. CDR1 and CDR2 from the germline V gene are MGHRA and YSYEKL. Trimming took 2 bases from V and 4 from J, leaving 18 bases between them. The CDR3 reads CASSQPGRSPTYEQYF. CDR3 DNA sequence: TGCGCCAGCAGCCAACCCGGGAGAAGCCCTACTTACGAGCAGTACTTC.

This chain joins TRBV19 and TRBJ2-7, with D unclear. Germline CDR1 and CDR2: LNHDA and SQIVND (reference sequence). With 5 bases removed from V and 6 bases from J, the gap between germline ends came to 14 bases. The CDR3 spans 13 residues. The CDR3 DNA is TGTGCCAGTAGTGCTTCTAGACCCACCGAGCAGTACTTC. Translation gives CASSASRPTEQYF. Full variable domain (missing parts from reference TRBV19 and TRBJ2-7): DGGITQSPKYLFRKEGQNVTLSCEQNLNHDAMYWYRQDPGQGLRLIYYSQIVNDFQKGDIAEGYSVSREKKESFPLTVTSAQKNPTAFYLCASSASRPTEQYFGPGTRLTVT.

The CDR3: CASSVEGLAGKMDEQYF. In nucleotides, the CDR3 is TGTGCCAGCAGCGTAGAGGGGCTAGCGGGAAAGATGGACGAGCAGTACTTC. The V gene is TRBV9, the J gene TRBJ2-7, with 9 bases aligning to TRBD2. The length of the CDR3 is 17 residues. From germline, CDR1 is SGDLS and CDR2 YYNGEE. The V and J ends lost 0 bases and 5 bases, in that order; junction bases with no gene match: 12.

In this sample, this clone turned up a few times. The chain has TRBV7-6 and TRBJ2-7; D call uncertain. CDR3 size: 11 residues. CDR1 SGHVS and CDR2 FNYEAQ come from the germline V gene. V lost 1 base and J lost 6, with 4 bases in between. The CDR3 DNA is TGTGCCAGCAGCTTAGACCTCGAGCAGTACTTC. Translated, it gives CASSLDLEQYF.

This chain uses TRBV7-3 with TRBJ2-7, with D unresolved. V dropped 5 bases and J dropped 0 bases, with 11 bases sitting between them. The CDR3 runs to 14 residues. In germline, CDR1 is SGHTA, CDR2 FQGTGA. The CDR3 nucleotides read TGTGCCAGCAGCGGTTTGGGCAGCTCCTACGAGCAGTACTTC. Residues: CASSGLGSSYEQYF.

This clone was counted a few times. The rearrangement joins TRBV18 to TRBJ1-2; possible D gene TRBD1, 5 bases. CDR3 length: 12 residues. Germline CDR1 reads KGHSH; CDR2 reads LQKENI. With 6 bases removed from V and 5 bases from J, the gap between germline ends came to 10 bases. The CDR3 loop reads CASSHEGYGYTF. The CDR3 nucleotides are TGTGCCAGCTCCCACGAGGGGTATGGCTACACCTTC.

This chain uses TRBV27 with TRBJ1-5, with TRBD1 matching 8 bases. Germline V lookup: CDR1 MNHEY, CDR2 SMNVEV (reference sequence). Trimming cost V 4 bases and J 6 bases; bases outside gene matches: 2. The CDR3 extends over 13 amino acids. This CDR3 reads CASSSTGVQPQHF. The CDR3 DNA is TGTGCCAGCAGTTCGACAGGGGTTCAGCCCCAGCATTTT.

The chain recombines TRBV27 with TRBJ2-6, with TRBD1 identical over 7 bases. Trimming cost V 9 bases and J 2 bases; bases outside gene matches: 10. This CDR3 is 16 amino acids long. Germline V gives CDR1 MNHEY, CDR2 SMNVEV (reference sequence). This CDR3 is CASSSTGTTGANVLTF. CDR3 sequence (DNA): TGTGCCAGTTCCTCGACAGGGACAACTGGGGCCAACGTCCTGACTTTC.

The V call is TRBV7-8, the J call TRBJ2-7, with D possibly being TRBD2 (6 bases). This CDR3 is 14 amino acids long. V was clipped by 5 bases and J by 7 bases, with 18 bases between them. Germline V gives CDR1 SGHVS, CDR2 FQNEAQ. The CDR3 region has the DNA TGTGCCAGCAGCGTCATACTTAGCGGTGCTGAGCAGTACTTC. It translates to CASSVILSGAEQYF. Full variable domain (rest looked up from reference TRBV7-8 and TRBJ2-7): GAGVSQSPRYKVAKRGQDVALRCDPISGHVSLFWYQQALGQGPEFLTYFQNEAQLDKSGLPSDRFFAERPEGSVSTLKIQRTQQEDSAVYLCASSVILSGAEQYFGPGTRLTVT.

This chain connects TRBV6-5 to TRBJ2-5; 7 positions match TRBD2. V gave up 0 bases and J gave up 5 bases; unmatched junction bases: 9. From germline, CDR1 is MNHEY and CDR2 SVGAGI. The CDR3 consists of 16 residues. CDR3 sequence (DNA): TGTGCCAGCAGTTACTCCCTCGGGGGGACGGGTGAGACCCAGTACTTC. Residues: CASSYSLGGTGETQYF.

The chain links TRBV7-8 to TRBJ1-2, with 8 bases matching TRBD1. The germline V gene encodes CDR1 SGHVS and CDR2 FQNEAQ. After removal of 5 bases from V and 8 bases from J, the junction contained 7 bases not matched to a gene. The CDR3 consists of 13 residues. CDR3 protein: CASSLGQGGGYTF. CDR3 in DNA: TGTGCCAGCAGCCTCGGACAGGGAGGAGGCTACACCTTC.

V and J are TRBV5-4 and TRBJ2-1; TRBD2 agrees at 7 bases. Germline V lookup: CDR1 SGHNT, CDR2 YYREEE (reference sequence). J lost 2 bases, V lost 0 bases, and 2 bases had no gene match. The CDR3 runs to 15 residues. In DNA form, the CDR3 reads TGTGCCAGCAGCTTGGACGCGGGGGCCTACAATGAGCAGTTCTTC. Amino acids: CASSLDAGAYNEQFF. Filled out from reference TRBV5-4 and TRBJ2-1, the complete variable domain reads ETGVTQSPTHLIKTRGQQVTLRCSSQSGHNTVSWYQQALGQGPQFIFQYYREEENGRGNFPPRFSGLQFPNYSSELNVNALELDDSALYLCASSLDAGAYNEQFFGPGTRLTVL.

This chain links TRBV13 with TRBJ1-1; D gene unclear. Germline V lookup: CDR1 PRHDT, CDR2 FYEKMQ (reference sequence). This CDR3 is 14 amino acids long. The V end was cut by 0 bases, the J end by 1 base, with 6 bases between. CDR3 residues: CASSLGGENTEAFF. The CDR3 region has the DNA TGTGCCAGCAGCTTAGGCGGGGAGAACACTGAAGCTTTCTTT.

This chain joins TRBV6-1 and TRBJ1-2; TRBD1 agrees at 10 bases. Germline-derived CDR1 and CDR2 are MNHNS and SASEGT. Trimming cost V 8 bases and J 7 bases; bases outside gene matches: 7. The CDR3 extends over 13 amino acids. The CDR3 DNA is TGTGCCAGCGTGGGGACAGGGGCGACTGGCTACACCTTC. Translation: CASVGTGATGYTF.

Only one count was recorded for this clone. The chain links TRBV4-2 to TRBJ1-5, with no clear D. The CDR3 runs to 16 residues. V lost 0 bases and J lost 7, with 16 bases in between. Germline CDR1 LGHNA, CDR2 YNFKEQ. Here the CDR3 reads CASSQDRSEGVQPQHF. In DNA, the CDR3 is TGTGCCAGCAGCCAAGATAGGAGCGAAGGAGTCCAGCCCCAGCATTTT.

The chain recombines TRBV27 with TRBJ2-3, with 13 positions matching TRBD2. The CDR3 covers 15 residues. CDR1 and CDR2 from the germline V gene are MNHEY and SMNVEV (reference sequence). After removal of 6 bases from V and 4 bases from J, the junction contained 4 bases not matched to a gene. CDR3 nucleotide sequence: TGTGCCAGCAGGTCGACTAGCGGGAGGTCAGATACGCAGTATTTT. Translating gives CASRSTSGRSDTQYF.

The chain links TRBV19 to TRBJ1-5, with 7 bases that match TRBD1. V lost 3 bases to trimming and J lost 6 bases; unmatched junction nucleotides: 8. Germline-derived CDR1 and CDR2 are LNHDA and SQIVND (reference sequence). The CDR3 loop spans 15 amino acids. The CDR3, as DNA: TGTGCCAGTAGTATCCGGGGACAGTTGATTCAGCCCCAGCATTTT. Its protein product is CASSIRGQLIQPQHF. The complete variable domain, with remaining parts taken from reference TRBV19 and TRBJ1-5, reads DGGITQSPKYLFRKEGQNVTLSCEQNLNHDAMYWYRQDPGQGLRLIYYSQIVNDFQKGDIAEGYSVSREKKESFPLTVTSAQKNPTAFYLCASSIRGQLIQPQHFGDGTRLSIL.

This chain uses TRBV15 with TRBJ1-2, with 10 positions matching TRBD1. The V segment lost 0 bases and the J segment 2 bases; nucleotides outside the gene matches: 3. The germline V gene encodes CDR1 LNHNV and CDR2 YYDKDF (reference sequence). The CDR3 is made up of 16 amino acids. The chain's CDR3 is CATSRDTGQGNYGYTF. The CDR3 nucleotides read TGTGCCACCAGCAGAGATACGGGACAGGGGAACTATGGCTACACCTTC.

The V and J genes are TRBV2 and TRBJ2-7; D remains unclear. The germline V and J ends were trimmed by 9 bases and 5 bases, with 14 bases remaining between them. This CDR3 comprises 12 residues. Per the germline V gene, CDR1 is SNHLY and CDR2 is FYNNEI. CDR3 amino acids: CARKPFGDEQYF. CDR3 nucleotide sequence: TGTGCCAGAAAGCCTTTTGGGGACGAGCAGTACTTC. The variable domain in full, completed from reference TRBV2 and TRBJ2-7, reads EPEVTQTPSHQVTQMGQEVILRCVPISNHLYFYWYRQILGQKVEFLVSFYNNEISEKSEIFDDQFSVERPDGSNFTLKIRSTKLEDSAMYFCARKPFGDEQYFGPGTRLTVT.

The rearrangement uses TRBV6-5 and TRBJ2-7; the match to TRBD2 covers 8 bases. V shed 7 bases and J 0 bases; nucleotides not matched to a gene: 8. Germline assignment: CDR1 MNHEY and CDR2 SVGAGI. The CDR3 is 15 residues long. As DNA, the CDR3 is TGTGCCAGCACTACGGGAGGGGGGAACTCCTACGAGCAGTACTTC. It translates to CASTTGGGNSYEQYF.

The rearrangement joins TRBV5-6 to TRBJ2-7, with D unclear. This CDR3 is 18 amino acids long. Deletions cut 4 bases from V and 1 base from J, with 24 bases between. CDR1 and CDR2 from the germline V gene are SGHDT and YYEEEE. The CDR3: CASSRNLLGRATSYEQYF. In DNA, the CDR3 is TGTGCCAGCAGCAGGAACTTATTAGGCCGCGCGACATCCTACGAGCAGTACTTC. Looking up the rest from reference TRBV5-6 and TRBJ2-7 gives the full variable domain: DAGVTQSPTHLIKTRGQQVTLRCSPKSGHDTVSWYQQALGQGPQFIFQYYEEEERQRGNFPDRFSGHQFPNYSSELNVNALLLGDSALYLCASSRNLLGRATSYEQYFGPGTRLTVT.

Worth noting for this clone: The identical CDR3 is also encoded by other nucleotide sequences in the sample. The chain employs TRBV7-3 and TRBJ2-3; the match to TRBD2 covers 12 bases. The CDR3 covers 16 residues. Germline V gene lookup returns CDR1 SGHTA and CDR2 FQGTGA. With V trimmed by 5 bases and J by 2 bases, 5 bases remained unmatched. This CDR3 is CASSPGLAGSTDTQYF. In DNA form, the CDR3 reads TGTGCCAGCAGCCCCGGACTAGCGGGATCCACAGATACGCAGTATTTT.

The chain recombines TRBV6-1 with TRBJ2-7; TRBD1 matches at 7 bases. This CDR3 has 14 residues. The V and J ends lost 5 bases and 2 bases, in that order; junction bases with no gene match: 6. CDR1 and CDR2 (germline): MNHNS, SASEGT. The CDR3: CASSRQGATYEQYF. For the CDR3, the DNA is TGTGCCAGCAGTAGACAGGGAGCTACCTACGAGCAGTACTTC.